This T cell receptor (beta chain) originates from a study of blood T cell repertoires in COVID-19. Overall study: PBMCs, B-cell-depleted T cells, or T cells provided the cDNA or gDNA that made up the material.

Original data processing: The authors estimated nucleated cell counts from reference gene primer amplification. Produced via immunoSEQ multiplex PCR; TCRdb's table is partial and in-frame only. That table gives V, J and clone size, and the DNA gave D and trimming. The table shows about 350,000 clones, with less than 90% occurring only once. V shed 4 bases and J 3 bases; nucleotides not matched to a gene: 0. This CDR3 is built from 14 residues. Germline V gives CDR1 LGHNA, CDR2 YNFKEQ. This clonotype originated in a woman aged 25 to 39 who had recovered from COVID-19. The sequencing sample was made of PBMCs or T cells enriched from blood (not recorded which). The chain couples TRBV4-2 to TRBJ2-3; 11 bases are shared with TRBD1. The CDR3 DNA reads as TGTGCCAGCAGCCGGGACAGGGGGACAGATACGCAGTATTTT. This encodes CASSRDRGTDTQYF.